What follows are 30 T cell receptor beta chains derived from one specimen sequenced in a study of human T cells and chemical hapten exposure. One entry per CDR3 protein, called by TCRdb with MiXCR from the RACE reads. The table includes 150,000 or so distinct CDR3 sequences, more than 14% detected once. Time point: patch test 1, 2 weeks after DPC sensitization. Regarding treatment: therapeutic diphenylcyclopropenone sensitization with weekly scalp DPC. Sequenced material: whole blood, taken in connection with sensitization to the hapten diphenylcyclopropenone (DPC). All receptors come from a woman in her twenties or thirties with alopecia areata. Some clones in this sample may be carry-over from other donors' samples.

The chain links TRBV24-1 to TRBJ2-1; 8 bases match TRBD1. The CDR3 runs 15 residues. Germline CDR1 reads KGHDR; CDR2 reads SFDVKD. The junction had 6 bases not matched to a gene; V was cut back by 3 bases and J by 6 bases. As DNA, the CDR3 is TGTGCCACCAGTGATCAGGGGGCGGCGAGCAATGAGCAGTTCTTC. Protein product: CATSDQGAASNEQFF.

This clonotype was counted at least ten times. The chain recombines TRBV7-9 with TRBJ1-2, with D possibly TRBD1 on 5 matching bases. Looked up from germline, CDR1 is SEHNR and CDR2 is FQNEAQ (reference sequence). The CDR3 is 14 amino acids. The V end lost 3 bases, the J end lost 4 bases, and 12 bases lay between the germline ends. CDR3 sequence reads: CASSFGQGAYGYTF. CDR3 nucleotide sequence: TGTGCCAGCAGCTTTGGGCAGGGAGCCTATGGCTACACCTTC.

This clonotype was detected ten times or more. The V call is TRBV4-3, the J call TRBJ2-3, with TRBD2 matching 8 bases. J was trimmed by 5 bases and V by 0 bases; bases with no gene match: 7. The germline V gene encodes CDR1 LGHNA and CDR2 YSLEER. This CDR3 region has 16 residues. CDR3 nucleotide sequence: TGCGCCAGCAGCCAAGATCAGGCTAGCGGGCTAGATACGCAGTATTTT. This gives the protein CASSQDQASGLDTQYF.

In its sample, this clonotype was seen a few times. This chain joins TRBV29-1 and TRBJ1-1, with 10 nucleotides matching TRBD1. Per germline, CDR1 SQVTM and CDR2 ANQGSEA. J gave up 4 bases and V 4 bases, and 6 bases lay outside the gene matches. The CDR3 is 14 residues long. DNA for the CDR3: TGCAGCGTTGTGGGACAGGGGACGGTCACTGAAGCTTTCTTT. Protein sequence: CSVVGQGTVTEAFF.

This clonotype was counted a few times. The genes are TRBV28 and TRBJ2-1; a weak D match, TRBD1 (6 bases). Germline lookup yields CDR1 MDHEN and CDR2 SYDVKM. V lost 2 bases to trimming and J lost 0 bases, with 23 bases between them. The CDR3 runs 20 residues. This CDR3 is CASSLILGQKPGSSYNEQFF. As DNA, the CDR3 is TGTGCCAGCAGTTTAATTCTTGGACAGAAGCCGGGGAGCTCCTACAATGAGCAGTTCTTC. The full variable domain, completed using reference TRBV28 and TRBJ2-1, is DVKVTQSSRYLVKRTGEKVFLECVQDMDHENMFWYRQDPGLGLRLIYFSYDVKMKEKGDIPEGYSVSREKKERFSLILESASTNQTSMYLCASSLILGQKPGSSYNEQFFGPGTRLTVL.

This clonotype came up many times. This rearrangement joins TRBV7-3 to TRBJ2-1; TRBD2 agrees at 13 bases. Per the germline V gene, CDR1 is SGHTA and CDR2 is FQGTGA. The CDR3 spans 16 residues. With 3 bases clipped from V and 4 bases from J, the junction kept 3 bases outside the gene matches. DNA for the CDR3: TGTGCCAGCAGCTTGACTAGCGGGGGGAGGTACAATGAGCAGTTCTTC. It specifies CASSLTSGGRYNEQFF.

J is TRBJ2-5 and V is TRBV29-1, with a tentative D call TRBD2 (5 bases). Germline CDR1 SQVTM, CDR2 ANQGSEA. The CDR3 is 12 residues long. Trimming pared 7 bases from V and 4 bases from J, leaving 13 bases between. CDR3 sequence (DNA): TGCAGCGCGAGTCGGGGTCCAGAGACCCAGTACTTC. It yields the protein CSASRGPETQYF.

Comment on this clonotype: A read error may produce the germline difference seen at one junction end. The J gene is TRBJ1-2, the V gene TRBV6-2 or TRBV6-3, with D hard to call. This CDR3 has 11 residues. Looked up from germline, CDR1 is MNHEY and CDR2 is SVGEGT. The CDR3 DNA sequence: TGTGCCAGCAGTTACTCGGGCAGAATTCACTTC. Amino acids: CASSYSGRIHF.

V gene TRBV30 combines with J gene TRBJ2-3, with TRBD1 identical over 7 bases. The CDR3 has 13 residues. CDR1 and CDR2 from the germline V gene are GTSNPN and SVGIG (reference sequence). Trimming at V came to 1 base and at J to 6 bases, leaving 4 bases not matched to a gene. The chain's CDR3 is CAWSGMTGDTQYF. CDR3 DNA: TGTGCCTGGAGTGGGATGACAGGGGATACGCAGTATTTT. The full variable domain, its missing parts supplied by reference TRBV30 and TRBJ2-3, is SQTIHQWPATLVQPVGSPLSLECTVEGTSNPNLYWYRQAAGRGLQLLFYSVGIGQISSEVPQNLSASRPQDRQFILSSKKLLLSDSGFYLCAWSGMTGDTQYFGPGTRLTVL.

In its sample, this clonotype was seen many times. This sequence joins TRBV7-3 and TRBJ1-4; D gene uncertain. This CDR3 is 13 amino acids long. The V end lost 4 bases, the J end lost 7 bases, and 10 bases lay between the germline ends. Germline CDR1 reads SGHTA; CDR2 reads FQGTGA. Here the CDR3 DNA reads TGTGCCAGCAGCTCAGGACGGGGTGAAAAACTGTTTTTT. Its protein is CASSSGRGEKLFF. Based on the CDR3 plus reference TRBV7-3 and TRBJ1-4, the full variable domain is GAGVSQTPSNKVTEKGKYVELRCDPISGHTALYWYRQSLGQGPEFLIYFQGTGAADDSGLPNDRFFAVRPEGSVSTLKIQRTERGDSAVYLCASSSGRGEKLFFGSGTQLSVL.

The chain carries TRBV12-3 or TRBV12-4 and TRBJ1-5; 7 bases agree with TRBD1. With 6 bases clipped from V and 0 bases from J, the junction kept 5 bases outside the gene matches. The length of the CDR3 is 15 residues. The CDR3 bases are TGTGCCAGCAGGGGGGGACAGTATAGCAATCAGCCCCAGCATTTT. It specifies CASRGGQYSNQPQHF.

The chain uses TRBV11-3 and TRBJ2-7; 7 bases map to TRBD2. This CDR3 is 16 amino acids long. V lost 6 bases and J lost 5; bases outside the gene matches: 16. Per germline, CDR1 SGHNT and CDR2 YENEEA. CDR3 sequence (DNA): TGTGCCAGCAGTTCCCCTGGACTAGTGTCATCCCACGAGCAGTACTTC. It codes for CASSSPGLVSSHEQYF. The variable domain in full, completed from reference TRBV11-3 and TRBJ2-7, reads EAGVVQSPRYKIIEKKQPVAFWCNPISGHNTLYWYLQNLGQGPELLIRYENEEAVDDSQLPKDRFSAERLKGVDSTLKIQPAELGDSAVYLCASSSPGLVSSHEQYFGPGTRLTVT.

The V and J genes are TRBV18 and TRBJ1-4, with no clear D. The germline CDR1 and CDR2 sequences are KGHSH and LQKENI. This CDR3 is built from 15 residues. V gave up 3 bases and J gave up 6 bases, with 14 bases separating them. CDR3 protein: CASSPADYRDEKLFF. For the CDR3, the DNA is TGTGCCAGCTCACCCGCCGACTATAGGGATGAAAAACTGTTTTTT.

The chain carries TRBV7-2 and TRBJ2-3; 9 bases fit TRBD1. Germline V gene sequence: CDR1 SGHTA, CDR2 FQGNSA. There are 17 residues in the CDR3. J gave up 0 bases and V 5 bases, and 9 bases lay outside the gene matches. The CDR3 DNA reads TGTGCCAGCAGCCCCCTCCAAGGGACAGGGAGCACAGATACGCAGTATTTT. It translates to CASSPLQGTGSTDTQYF.

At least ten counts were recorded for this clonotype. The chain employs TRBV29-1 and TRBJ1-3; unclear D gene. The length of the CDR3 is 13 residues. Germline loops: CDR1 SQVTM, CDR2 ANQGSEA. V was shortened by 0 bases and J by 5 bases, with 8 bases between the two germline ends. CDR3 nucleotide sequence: TGCAGCGTTGAAGAGAGGGCCCGAAACACCATATATTTT. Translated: CSVEERARNTIYF.

The CDR3 loop reads CSARDPWTSGPNNEQFF. The CDR3 coding sequence is TGCAGTGCTAGAGATCCGTGGACTAGCGGTCCCAACAATGAGCAGTTCTTC. The rearrangement joins TRBV20-1 to TRBJ2-1; 10 nucleotides line up with TRBD2. Germline assignment: CDR1 DFQATT and CDR2 SNEGSKA (reference sequence). V shed 0 bases, J shed 5 bases, and the junction held 10 bases outside the gene matches. This CDR3 has 17 amino acids.

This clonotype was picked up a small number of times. CDR3 loop: CASSPSNEQFF. CDR3 in DNA: TGTGCCAGCTCCCCGTCCAATGAGCAGTTCTTC. The chain is built from TRBV2 and TRBJ2-1; D gene ambiguous. Germline CDR1 is SNHLY and CDR2 is FYNNEI. The CDR3 loop spans 11 amino acids. The V end lost 8 bases, the J end lost 6 bases, and 8 bases lay between the germline ends.

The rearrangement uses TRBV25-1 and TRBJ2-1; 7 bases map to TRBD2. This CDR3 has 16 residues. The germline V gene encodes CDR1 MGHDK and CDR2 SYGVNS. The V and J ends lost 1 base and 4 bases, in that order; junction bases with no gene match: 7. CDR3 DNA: TGTGCCAGCAGTGAATGGGGCGGGGGTCTGTACAATGAGCAGTTCTTC. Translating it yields CASSEWGGGLYNEQFF.

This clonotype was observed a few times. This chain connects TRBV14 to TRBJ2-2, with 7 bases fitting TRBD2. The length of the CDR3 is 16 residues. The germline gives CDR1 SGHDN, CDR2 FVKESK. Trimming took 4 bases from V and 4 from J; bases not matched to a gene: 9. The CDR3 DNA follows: TGTGCCAGCAGCCCCTGGAGCGGGGCGAGCACCGGGGAGCTGTTTTTT. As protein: CASSPWSGASTGELFF.

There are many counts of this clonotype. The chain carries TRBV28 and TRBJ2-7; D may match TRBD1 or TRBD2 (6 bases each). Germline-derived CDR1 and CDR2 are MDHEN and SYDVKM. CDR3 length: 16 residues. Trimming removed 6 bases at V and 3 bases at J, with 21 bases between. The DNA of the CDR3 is TGTGCCAGCAGCCCTACAGGGCAGCGGGCCTACTACGAGCAGTACTTC. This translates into CASSPTGQRAYYEQYF.

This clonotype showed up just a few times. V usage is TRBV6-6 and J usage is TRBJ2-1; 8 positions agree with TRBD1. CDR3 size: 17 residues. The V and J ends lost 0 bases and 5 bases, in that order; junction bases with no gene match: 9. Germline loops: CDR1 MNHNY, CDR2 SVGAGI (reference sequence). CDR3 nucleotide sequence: TGTGCCAGCAGTTACTCGGACAGGGCCCTTTCTGACAATGAGCAGTTCTTC. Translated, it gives CASSYSDRALSDNEQFF.

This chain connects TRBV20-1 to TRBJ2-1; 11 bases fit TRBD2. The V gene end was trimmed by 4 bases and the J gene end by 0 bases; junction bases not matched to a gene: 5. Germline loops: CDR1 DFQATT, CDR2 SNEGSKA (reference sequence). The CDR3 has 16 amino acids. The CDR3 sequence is CSANTGTSGSYNEQFF. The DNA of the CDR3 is TGCAGTGCTAACACCGGGACTAGCGGCTCCTACAATGAGCAGTTCTTC.

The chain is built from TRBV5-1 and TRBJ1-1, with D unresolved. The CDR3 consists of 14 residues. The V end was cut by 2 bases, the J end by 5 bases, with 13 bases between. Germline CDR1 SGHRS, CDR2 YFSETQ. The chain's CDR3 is CASSLLSGKTEAFF. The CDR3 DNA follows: TGCGCCAGCAGCTTACTAAGCGGGAAGACTGAAGCTTTCTTT.

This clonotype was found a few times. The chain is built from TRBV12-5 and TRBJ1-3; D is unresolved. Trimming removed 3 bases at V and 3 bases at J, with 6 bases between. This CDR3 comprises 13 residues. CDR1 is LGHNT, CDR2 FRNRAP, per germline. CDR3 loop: CASGLVVGNTIYF. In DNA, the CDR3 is TGTGCTAGTGGTTTAGTGGTTGGAAACACCATATATTTT.

CDR3 nucleotides: TGTGCCAGCAGCGTCGGTTCCGGGGAGCTGTTTTTT. It translates to CASSVGSGELFF. The V gene is TRBV9, the J gene TRBJ2-2; D gene uncertain. The CDR3 extends over 12 amino acids. The germline V gene encodes CDR1 SGDLS and CDR2 YYNGEE. V lost 2 bases, J lost 6 bases, and 5 bases lay in between.

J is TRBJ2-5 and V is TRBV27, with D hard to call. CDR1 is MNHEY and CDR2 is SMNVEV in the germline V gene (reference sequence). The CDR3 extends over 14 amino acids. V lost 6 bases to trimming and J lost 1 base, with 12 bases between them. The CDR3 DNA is TGTGCCAGCAGGCGCGGATCTCCCCAAGAGACCCAGTACTTC. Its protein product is CASRRGSPQETQYF.

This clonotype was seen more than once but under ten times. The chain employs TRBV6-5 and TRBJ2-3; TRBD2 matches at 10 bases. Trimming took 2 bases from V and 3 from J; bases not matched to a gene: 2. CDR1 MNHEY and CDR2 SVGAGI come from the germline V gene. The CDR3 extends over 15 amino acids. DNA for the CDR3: TGTGCCAGCAGTTACGAACTAGCGGGAACAGATACGCAGTATTTT. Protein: CASSYELAGTDTQYF.

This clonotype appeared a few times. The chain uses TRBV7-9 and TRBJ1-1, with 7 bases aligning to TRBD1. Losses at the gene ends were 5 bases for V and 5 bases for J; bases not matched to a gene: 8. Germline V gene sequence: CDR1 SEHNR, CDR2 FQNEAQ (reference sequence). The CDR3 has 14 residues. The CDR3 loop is CASSIDRVGTEAFF. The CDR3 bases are TGTGCCAGCAGCATCGACAGGGTGGGGACTGAAGCTTTCTTT.

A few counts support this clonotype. In DNA, the CDR3 is TGCAGTGCCCCCGTGTCGGGTGAACGCGAGCAGTACTTC. It codes for CSAPVSGEREQYF. This chain connects TRBV20-1 to TRBJ2-7, with D unresolved. V lost 6 bases to trimming and J lost 6 bases, with 18 bases between them. The CDR3 has 13 amino acids. Germline CDR1 and CDR2: DFQATT and SNEGSKA (reference sequence).

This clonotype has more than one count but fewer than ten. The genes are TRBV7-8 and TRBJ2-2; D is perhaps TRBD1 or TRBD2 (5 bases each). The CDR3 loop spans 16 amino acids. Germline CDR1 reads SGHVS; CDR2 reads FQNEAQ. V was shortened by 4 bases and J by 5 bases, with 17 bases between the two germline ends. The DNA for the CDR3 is TGTGCCAGCAGCTCCGCTTCGGGGCTCTCGACCGGGGAGCTGTTTTTT. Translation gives CASSSASGLSTGELFF.